Presented here are 18 T cell receptor beta chains from one specimen sequenced in a study of T cell responses to AZD1222 COVID-19 vaccine. Libraries were prepared by immunoSEQ multiplex PCR; TCRdb keeps only in-frame clonotypes and omits some of them. The table shows roughly 150,000 clones, with less than 95% occurring only once. Here the sequenced sample was peripheral blood, taken on day 0 of AZD1222 vaccination. The receptors shown here come from an adult in good health.

The count of this clone is one. The chain combines TRBV27 with TRBJ1-4; 12 bases are shared with TRBD1. The length of the CDR3 is 15 residues. The V segment lost 4 bases and the J segment 8 bases; nucleotides outside the gene matches: 5. Germline V CDR1 and CDR2: MNHEY, SMNVEV (reference sequence). CDR3 residues: CASSSGTGGREKLFF. The CDR3 DNA is TGTGCCAGCAGTTCGGGGACAGGGGGCAGGGAAAAACTGTTTTTT.

V is TRBV7-9 and J is TRBJ1-4; unclear D gene. CDR3 length equals 12 residues. Trimming stripped 5 bases from V and 7 bases from J, with 8 bases between. Per the germline V gene, CDR1 is SEHNR and CDR2 is FQNEAQ (reference sequence). The CDR3 is CASSRVAEKLFF. The CDR3 coding sequence is TGTGCCAGCAGCCGGGTTGCTGAAAAACTGTTTTTT.

This clone occurred once. The chain links TRBV5-1 to TRBJ2-5; 11 bases line up with TRBD2. V shed 4 bases, J shed 5 bases, and the junction held 7 bases outside the gene matches. The germline CDR1 and CDR2 sequences are SGHRS and YFSETQ. This CDR3 comprises 15 residues. The CDR3 here is CASSLAGGGAETQYF. DNA of the CDR3: TGCGCCAGCAGCCTAGCGGGAGGTGGGGCGGAGACCCAGTACTTC.

The chain recombines TRBV2 with TRBJ1-4; no reliable D call. Germline assignment: CDR1 SNHLY and CDR2 FYNNEI. The CDR3 loop spans 14 amino acids. V shed 8 bases and J shed 8 bases, with 18 bases lying between them. Here the CDR3 DNA reads TGTGCCAGCGGCCAGAAGGGCCCGGGGGAAAAACTGTTTTTT. As protein: CASGQKGPGEKLFF.

The V call is TRBV28, the J call TRBJ2-3; 9 bases match TRBD2. Unmatched junction bases numbered 10, after V lost 5 bases and J lost 4 bases. Germline lookup yields CDR1 MDHEN and CDR2 SYDVKM. The length of the CDR3 is 16 residues. CDR3 bases: TGTGCCAGCAGTCCAGCTAGCGGGATAGTGGCAGATACGCAGTATTTT. It is translated as CASSPASGIVADTQYF.

V and J are TRBV5-1 and TRBJ2-1; TRBD1 might be the D (6 bases). This CDR3 is built from 19 residues. The germline V and J ends were trimmed by 3 bases and 6 bases, with 28 bases remaining between them. CDR1 SGHRS and CDR2 YFSETQ come from the germline V gene. CDR3 protein: CASSSATGVSPRSRNEQFF. The CDR3 coding sequence is TGCGCCAGCAGCTCCGCGACAGGCGTATCCCCACGGTCCCGCAATGAGCAGTTCTTC. The full variable domain, in which reference TRBV5-1 and TRBJ2-1 provide the parts outside the CDR3, is KAGVTQTPRYLIKTRGQQVTLSCSPISGHRSVSWYQQTPGQGLQFLFEYFSETQRNKGNFPGRFSGRQFSNSRSEMNVSTLELGDSALYLCASSSATGVSPRSRNEQFFGPGTRLTVL.

The chain uses TRBV15 and TRBJ2-2; 7 positions agree with TRBD1. The CDR3 totals 15 residues. Germline CDR1 LNHNV, CDR2 YYDKDF (reference sequence). V shed 5 bases and J 2 bases; nucleotides not matched to a gene: 5. CDR3 in amino acids: CATSPGTANTGELFF. The CDR3 bases are TGTGCCACCAGCCCCGGGACAGCTAACACCGGGGAGCTGTTTTTT.

The genes are TRBV21-1 and TRBJ2-1; TRBD1, the table's D call, lacks a check against the DNA. TRBV21-1 is listed as a pseudogene. CDR3 size: 16 residues. The CDR3 region has the DNA TGTGCCAGCAGCAAAAGTCGGGACAGGGAACACAATGAGCAGTTCTTC. Protein product: CASSKSRDREHNEQFF.

V gene TRBV7-3 combines with J gene TRBJ2-3; 11 positions agree with TRBD1. CDR1 SGHTA and CDR2 FQGTGA come from the germline V gene. The V segment lost 2 bases and the J segment 6 bases; nucleotides outside the gene matches: 4. This CDR3 is built from 15 residues. The CDR3 DNA sequence: TGTGCCAGCAGCTTAGGACAGGGGGCAGTGGATACGCAGTATTTT. Protein sequence: CASSLGQGAVDTQYF.

This clone appeared a single time. This chain links TRBV6-2 or TRBV6-3 with TRBJ2-7, with a tentative D call TRBD2 (6 bases). The ends were cut back, 4 bases at V and 0 bases at J, with 13 bases in the middle. Germline V gene sequence: CDR1 MNHEY, CDR2 SVGEGT. This CDR3 has 15 amino acids. The DNA for the CDR3 is TGTGCCAGCAGTTCGTGGCTAGCGAGCTCCTACGAGCAGTACTTC. Translation: CASSSWLASSYEQYF.

A single count supports this clone. The rearrangement links TRBV19 to TRBJ1-5; D call uncertain. The CDR3 contains 17 residues. V was cut by 8 bases and J by 0 bases, with 20 bases left in between. Germline lookup yields CDR1 LNHDA and CDR2 SQIVND (reference sequence). CDR3 DNA: TGTGCCAGTGGAGCGTTCCAAAACAACTATAGCAATCAGCCCCAGCATTTT. Encoded protein: CASGAFQNNYSNQPQHF.

This clone has just one count. This chain uses TRBV9 with TRBJ2-1, with D perhaps assigned TRBD1 or TRBD2 (5 bases each). The V gene's germline CDR1 is SGDLS and CDR2 YYNGEE. The CDR3 loop spans 10 amino acids. V lost 7 bases to trimming and J lost 12 bases, with 11 bases between them. The DNA for the CDR3 is TGTGCCAGCGGGGGATTGGCGCAGTTCTTC. Its translation is CASGGLAQFF.

V is TRBV19 and J is TRBJ1-5, with 7 bases matching TRBD1. J gave up 4 bases and V 10 bases, and 7 bases lay outside the gene matches. This CDR3 spans 13 amino acids. Germline-derived CDR1 and CDR2 are LNHDA and SQIVND (reference sequence). CDR3 sequence: CATSSGGNQPQHF. Here the CDR3 DNA reads TGTGCCACCTCCTCAGGGGGAAATCAGCCCCAGCATTTT.

This clone was seen more than once but under ten times. The rearrangement links TRBV5-1 to TRBJ2-2; TRBD2 agrees at 14 bases. Per germline, CDR1 SGHRS and CDR2 YFSETQ. V was clipped by 7 bases and J by 8 bases; unmatched bases: 4. The CDR3 totals 14 residues. CDR3 residues: CASGTSGSLGELFF. CDR3 coding DNA: TGCGCCAGCGGGACTAGCGGGAGTTTGGGGGAGCTGTTTTTT. The full variable domain, completed using reference TRBV5-1 and TRBJ2-2, is KAGVTQTPRYLIKTRGQQVTLSCSPISGHRSVSWYQQTPGQGLQFLFEYFSETQRNKGNFPGRFSGRQFSNSRSEMNVSTLELGDSALYLCASGTSGSLGELFFGEGSRLTVL.

This chain links TRBV11-2 with TRBJ2-1, with 8 bases aligning to TRBD2. After removal of 5 bases from V and 9 bases from J, the junction contained 6 bases not matched to a gene. The CDR3 loop spans 13 amino acids. Germline V gives CDR1 SGHAT, CDR2 FQNNGV. The CDR3 region is CASSQAREGEQFF. The CDR3 nucleotides read TGTGCCAGCAGCCAGGCCCGGGAGGGTGAGCAGTTCTTC.

The gene calls are TRBV12-3 or TRBV12-4 and TRBJ1-1; D remains unclear. CDR3 size: 10 residues. Trimming stripped 4 bases from V and 7 bases from J, with 4 bases between. CDR3 in amino acids: CASSYNEAFF. The CDR3 nucleotides are TGTGCCAGCAGTTATAATGAAGCTTTCTTT.

The chain uses TRBV10-1 and TRBJ2-7, with TRBD2 as a possible D gene (5 bases). The CDR3 covers 12 residues. The germline V gene has CDR1 WNHNN and CDR2 SYGVQD (reference sequence). V lost 3 bases to trimming and J lost 10 bases, with 13 bases between them. Written as DNA, the CDR3 is TGCGCCAGCAGTGAAGGACTGAGCCCCCAGTACTTC. Amino acids: CASSEGLSPQYF.

This clone was counted only a few times. The chain combines TRBV5-4 with TRBJ2-1; perhaps TRBD1 as D (6 bases). The CDR3 has 17 residues. Deletions cut 4 bases from V and 0 bases from J, with 17 bases between. The germline CDR1 and CDR2 sequences are SGHNT and YYREEE (reference sequence). In DNA, the CDR3 is TGTGCCAGCAGCCCTCCGAGGGGGACGAGCTCCTACAATGAGCAGTTCTTC. Protein product: CASSPPRGTSSYNEQFF.